The 2 T cell receptor beta chains below were found in one sample sequenced in a study of cytomegalovirus exposure and HLA in healthy donors. PCR involved 60 Vbeta and 13 Jbeta primers. Sequenced by immunoSEQ multiplex PCR; TCRdb stores in-frame clones only, minus some. The sample contains approximately 170,000 clones, 75% of which appear only once. Specimen: PBMCs. These receptors all stem from a male donor in good health and CMV-seronegative.

This rearrangement joins TRBV7-9 to TRBJ2-1; maybe TRBD2 (6 bases). Germline V gene lookup returns CDR1 SEHNR and CDR2 FQNEAQ (reference sequence). Trimming shortened V by 5 bases and J by 9 bases, and 11 bases separated the two germline ends. The CDR3 is 12 residues long. CDR3 in DNA: TGTGCCAGCAGCCTGGACTATCGTGAGCAGTTCTTC. This gives the protein CASSLDYREQFF.

The genes are TRBV6-4 and TRBJ2-3; tentatively, D is TRBD2 (5 bases). The germline V gene has CDR1 MRHNA and CDR2 SNTAGT. The CDR3 is made up of 16 amino acids. Trimming took 3 bases from V and 2 from J, leaving 15 bases between them. The CDR3 sequence is CASSEYERSPTDTQYF. The CDR3 DNA reads TGTGCCAGCAGTGAATATGAGCGGTCCCCCACAGATACGCAGTATTTT.